Presented here are 30 T cell receptor beta chains from one specimen sequenced in a study of PD-L1 blockade in urothelial cancer. Measured with immunoSEQ multiplex PCR; TCRdb has only the in-frame clones, and not every one. The sample contains around 130,000 clones, roughly 84% of which appear only once. Time point specified: pretreatment peripheral blood. The source material was PBMCs, sampled around atezolizumab (anti-PD-L1) treatment. Receptor source: a man aged 45-60 years with urothelial cancer.

Only a few counts were recorded for this clone. The chain uses TRBV19 and TRBJ1-2; D gene unclear. V was pared by 5 bases and J by 0 bases, with 10 bases between. Germline V lookup: CDR1 LNHDA, CDR2 SQIVND (reference sequence). The CDR3 consists of 14 residues. CDR3 loop: CASSWQTTNYGYTF. CDR3 in DNA: TGTGCCAGTAGTTGGCAGACTACTAACTATGGCTACACCTTC.

This chain uses TRBV6-1 with TRBJ1-5; D is ambiguous. The V end lost 6 bases, the J end lost 0 bases, and 12 bases lay between the germline ends. The CDR3 covers 15 residues. Germline assignment: CDR1 MNHNS and CDR2 SASEGT. CDR3 sequence (DNA): TGTGCCAGCAGCGCTCAAACTTATAGCAATCAGCCCCAGCATTTT. This codes for CASSAQTYSNQPQHF.

This clone was counted once. This chain links TRBV27 with TRBJ1-3, with D tentatively TRBD1 (6 bases). The V and J ends lost 4 bases and 1 base respectively, with 11 bases between them. The CDR3 sequence is 15 residues long. Germline V gives CDR1 MNHEY, CDR2 SMNVEV (reference sequence). The CDR3: CASSSTRGSGNTIYF. The CDR3 DNA reads TGTGCCAGCAGTTCTACCAGGGGTTCTGGAAACACCATATATTTT.

The chain is built from TRBV7-2 and TRBJ2-7; unclear D gene. Trimming took off 5 bases at V and 4 bases at J, with 12 bases between the two ends. This CDR3 spans 13 amino acids. Germline-derived CDR1 and CDR2 are SGHTA and FQGNSA. DNA of the CDR3: TGTGCCAGCAGCCTAACGCCTCAATACGAGCAGTACTTC. It specifies CASSLTPQYEQYF.

The chain combines TRBV7-8 with TRBJ2-3; D is undetermined. The CDR3 length is 17 residues. CDR1 SGHVS and CDR2 FQNEAQ come from the germline V gene. Trimming took off 0 bases at V and 1 base at J, with 14 bases between the two ends. The DNA of the CDR3 is TGTGCCAGCAGCTTAGCGCGACTCCGGGTGGGCACAGATACGCAGTATTTT. Encoded protein: CASSLARLRVGTDTQYF. The full variable domain, completed using reference TRBV7-8 and TRBJ2-3, is GAGVSQSPRYKVAKRGQDVALRCDPISGHVSLFWYQQALGQGPEFLTYFQNEAQLDKSGLPSDRFFAERPEGSVSTLKIQRTQQEDSAVYLCASSLARLRVGTDTQYFGPGTRLTVL.

The gene calls are TRBV2 and TRBJ1-5, with 8 bases fitting TRBD1. This CDR3 spans 14 amino acids. CDR1 and CDR2 from the germline V gene are SNHLY and FYNNEI. V was clipped by 5 bases and J by 6 bases; unmatched bases: 6. This CDR3 reads CASSQGQGFQPQHF. The CDR3, as DNA: TGTGCCAGCAGTCAAGGACAGGGATTTCAGCCCCAGCATTTT.

The chain employs TRBV6-4 and TRBJ2-1; 9 bases align to TRBD2. The CDR3 spans 16 residues. Per the germline V gene, CDR1 is MRHNA and CDR2 is SNTAGT. V trimming: 0 bases; J trimming: 8 bases; junction bases outside the gene matches: 8. CDR3 sequence: CASSDSVSSGSDEQFF. As DNA, the CDR3 is TGTGCCAGCAGTGACTCGGTTAGTAGCGGGAGCGATGAGCAGTTCTTC.

The chain employs TRBV15 and TRBJ1-5; D call uncertain. This CDR3 is 13 amino acids long. The germline V gene encodes CDR1 LNHNV and CDR2 YYDKDF (reference sequence). Between the trimmed V and J ends, which lost 6 bases and 0 bases, there was a span of 6 bases. CDR3 protein: CATRQDSNQPQHF. The DNA for the CDR3 is TGTGCCACCAGGCAGGATAGCAATCAGCCCCAGCATTTT.

V and J are TRBV7-9 and TRBJ2-1, with 7 bases lining up with TRBD2. V trimming: 5 bases; J trimming: 4 bases; junction bases outside the gene matches: 8. The CDR3 loop spans 15 amino acids. Germline V gene data show CDR1 as SEHNR and CDR2 as FQNEAQ (reference sequence). The CDR3 bases are TGTGCCAGCAGCAAAGGCCAGCGGGATTACAATGAGCAGTTCTTC. It translates to CASSKGQRDYNEQFF. Supplemented by reference TRBV7-9 and TRBJ2-1, the full variable domain reads DTGVSQNPRHKITKRGQNVTFRCDPISEHNRLYWYRQTLGQGPEFLTYFQNEAQLEKSRLLSDRFSAERPKGSFSTLEIQRTEQGDSAMYLCASSKGQRDYNEQFFGPGTRLTVL.

The chain employs TRBV28 and TRBJ2-1; perhaps TRBD2 as D (6 bases). V was cut by 6 bases and J by 4 bases, with 13 bases left in between. The V gene's germline CDR1 is MDHEN and CDR2 SYDVKM. CDR3 length: 14 amino acids. The CDR3 region has the DNA TGTGCCAGCAGGGATCCTAGCGTTTACAATGAGCAGTTCTTC. Translated: CASRDPSVYNEQFF.

For this clone: Germline and junction disagree at one end, which may indicate a read error. CDR3 sequence reads: CAHGGPPRLGLHF. DNA of the CDR3: TGCGCCCACGGGGGACCCCCAAGGCTGGGGCTCCACTTT. The chain joins TRBV28 to TRBJ1-6; D is possibly TRBD1 (5 bases). The CDR3 runs 13 residues. Germline V lookup: CDR1 MDHEN, CDR2 SYDVKM.

The J gene is TRBJ1-2, the V gene TRBV7-3; 9 bases line up with TRBD1. V lost 4 bases and J lost 6; bases outside the gene matches: 12. This CDR3 contains 16 residues. Germline assignment: CDR1 SGHTA and CDR2 FQGTGA. CDR3 DNA: TGTGCCAGCAGCTGGACAGGGGTCATGGGTTCGGATGGCTACACCTTC. As protein: CASSWTGVMGSDGYTF.

In its sample, this clone was seen a few times. The chain recombines TRBV28 with TRBJ2-7, with TRBD2 as a possible D gene (5 bases). Germline V CDR1 and CDR2: MDHEN, SYDVKM. The CDR3 spans 15 residues. Trimming stripped 3 bases from V and 2 bases from J, with 14 bases between. Here the CDR3 reads CASSLVREPPYEQYF. In DNA, the CDR3 is TGTGCCAGCAGTTTGGTACGGGAACCCCCCTACGAGCAGTACTTC.

This chain connects TRBV5-1 to TRBJ1-3; no clear D gene. Trimming pared 4 bases from V and 0 bases from J, leaving 8 bases between. CDR1 and CDR2 (germline): SGHRS, YFSETQ. This CDR3 has 14 amino acids. The CDR3 nucleotides are TGCGCCAGCAGCCTACAGAGCTCTGGAAACACCATATATTTT. Translating it yields CASSLQSSGNTIYF.

V usage is TRBV28 and J usage is TRBJ2-2; 8 nucleotides line up with TRBD2. CDR1 is MDHEN and CDR2 is SYDVKM in the germline V gene. V shed 6 bases and J 0 bases; nucleotides not matched to a gene: 3. The CDR3 totals 15 residues. CDR3 residues: CASRPGLANTGELFF. As DNA, the CDR3 is TGTGCCAGCAGGCCGGGACTAGCGAACACCGGGGAGCTGTTTTTT.

This chain joins TRBV5-4 and TRBJ2-1; 8 nucleotides align to TRBD2. The CDR3 covers 15 residues. The junction had 5 bases not matched to a gene; V was cut back by 2 bases and J by 4 bases. Germline V gene sequence: CDR1 SGHNT, CDR2 YYREEE (reference sequence). The CDR3 DNA sequence: TGTGCCAGCAGCTTAGCGGGAGAAAGTTACAATGAGCAGTTCTTC. This translates into CASSLAGESYNEQFF.

The chain employs TRBV6-5 and TRBJ1-2; no clear D. Germline CDR1 and CDR2: MNHEY and SVGAGI. V was shortened by 9 bases and J by 4 bases, with 12 bases between the two germline ends. CDR3 length: 12 residues. The CDR3 DNA sequence: TGTGCCAGTACAACTAGCCCCTATGGCTACACCTTC. Translating gives CASTTSPYGYTF.

The rearrangement uses TRBV5-1 and TRBJ2-1; 11 bases map to TRBD2. The CDR3 contains 16 residues. The germline CDR1 and CDR2 sequences are SGHRS and YFSETQ. Trimming cost V 3 bases and J 9 bases; bases outside gene matches: 11. The CDR3 nucleotides are TGCGCCAGCAGCTCGAGAGTAGCGGGAGGGCCTAGTGAGCAGTTCTTC. Protein product: CASSSRVAGGPSEQFF.

V and J are TRBV5-1 and TRBJ2-7, with TRBD2 matching over 7 bases. There are 16 residues in the CDR3. Germline CDR1 SGHRS, CDR2 YFSETQ. The junction had 6 bases not matched to a gene; V was cut back by 0 bases and J by 0 bases. This CDR3 is CASSLASGGSSYEQYF. Here the CDR3 DNA reads TGCGCCAGCAGCTTGGCCTCGGGCGGGAGCTCCTACGAGCAGTACTTC.

The CDR3 DNA is TGTGCCAGCAGTAGACAGGGCTTTGGCTATGGCTACACCTTC. Translating it yields CASSRQGFGYGYTF. V gene TRBV6-5 combines with J gene TRBJ1-2; 7 bases match TRBD1. The V and J ends lost 5 bases and 4 bases, in that order; junction bases with no gene match: 7. There are 14 residues in the CDR3. The germline CDR1 and CDR2 sequences are MNHEY and SVGAGI.

The V and J genes are TRBV11-2 and TRBJ1-6; 8 bases map to TRBD1. Germline assignment: CDR1 SGHAT and CDR2 FQNNGV. The CDR3 totals 14 residues. J gave up 9 bases and V 3 bases, and 4 bases lay outside the gene matches. CDR3 region: CASSFLQGGSPLHF. In DNA, the CDR3 is TGTGCCAGCAGCTTTCTACAGGGGGGTTCACCCCTCCACTTT.

This clone appeared a single time. The chain employs TRBV7-3 and TRBJ2-3; 12 nucleotides match TRBD2. V shed 0 bases and J 4 bases; nucleotides not matched to a gene: 5. This CDR3 comprises 17 residues. The germline CDR1 and CDR2 sequences are SGHTA and FQGTGA. The CDR3 DNA is TGTGCCAGCAGCTTAACCGCTAGCGGGAGGGCCGCAGATACGCAGTATTTT. It codes for CASSLTASGRAADTQYF.

This chain joins TRBV6-5 and TRBJ1-5; D not certain. Trimming pared 0 bases from V and 5 bases from J, leaving 5 bases between. CDR3 size: 13 residues. The germline gives CDR1 MNHEY, CDR2 SVGAGI. CDR3 sequence (DNA): TGTGCCAGCAGTTACTCATATGATCAGCCCCAGCATTTT. Translation gives CASSYSYDQPQHF.

The chain employs TRBV15 and TRBJ2-5; D is unclear. The germline V gene encodes CDR1 LNHNV and CDR2 YYDKDF (reference sequence). The CDR3 is made up of 12 amino acids. Trimming removed 0 bases at V and 9 bases at J, with 8 bases between. The CDR3 is CATSRDPTAQYF. The CDR3 DNA is TGTGCCACCAGCAGAGACCCCACGGCCCAGTACTTC. The whole variable domain, remainder taken from reference TRBV15 and TRBJ2-5, is DAMVIQNPRYQVTQFGKPVTLSCSQTLNHNVMYWYQQKSSQAPKLLFHYYDKDFNNEADTPDNFQSRRPNTSFCFLDIRSPGLGDTAMYLCATSRDPTAQYFGPGTRLLVL.

This clone has just a few counts. This chain joins TRBV27 and TRBJ2-2, with D perhaps matching TRBD2 (6 bases). V lost 8 bases, J lost 5 bases, and 15 bases lay in between. Germline CDR1 MNHEY, CDR2 SMNVEV (reference sequence). The CDR3 consists of 14 residues. The CDR3, as DNA: TGTGCCAGCCGGAGGGGCCTCGGGACCGGGGAGCTGTTTTTT. This gives the protein CASRRGLGTGELFF.

The chain employs TRBV6-5 and TRBJ1-3; a weak D match, TRBD1 (5 bases). Deletions cut 5 bases from V and 2 bases from J, with 13 bases between. CDR3 length: 15 amino acids. CDR1 and CDR2 from the germline V gene are MNHEY and SVGAGI. The CDR3 is CASSRGADTGNTIYF. The DNA of the CDR3 is TGTGCCAGCAGTCGCGGGGCCGACACTGGAAACACCATATATTTT.

This clone was seen a single time. V gene TRBV7-2 combines with J gene TRBJ1-5; 8 bases map to TRBD1. Germline V lookup: CDR1 SGHTA, CDR2 FQGNSA. The CDR3 covers 16 residues. The V segment lost 5 bases and the J segment 1 base; nucleotides outside the gene matches: 7. The CDR3 loop reads CASSRWTGTSNQPQHF. The DNA of the CDR3 is TGTGCCAGCAGCCGGTGGACAGGGACAAGCAATCAGCCCCAGCATTTT.

This clone was detected only a few times. V is TRBV18 and J is TRBJ2-1; D possibly corresponds to TRBD1 (5 bases). Germline V lookup: CDR1 KGHSH, CDR2 LQKENI. Trimming took off 5 bases at V and 9 bases at J, with 11 bases between the two ends. CDR3 size: 12 residues. This chain's CDR3 is CASSNARAEQFF. The CDR3 DNA reads as TGTGCCAGCTCAAACGCCAGGGCTGAGCAGTTCTTC.

The rearrangement joins TRBV29-1 to TRBJ2-3, with TRBD2 identical over 11 bases. The ends lost 4 bases at V and 3 bases at J; junction bases unmatched: 6. The germline V gene encodes CDR1 SQVTM and CDR2 ANQGSEA. The CDR3 sequence is 15 residues long. The chain's CDR3 is CSVGRSGRGTDTQYF. The CDR3 DNA follows: TGCAGCGTTGGGCGTAGCGGGAGGGGGACAGATACGCAGTATTTT.

The chain recombines TRBV15 with TRBJ2-5; 7 nucleotides match TRBD2. Trimming at V came to 4 bases and at J to 2 bases, leaving 4 bases not matched to a gene. The CDR3 spans 14 residues. Germline CDR1 and CDR2: LNHNV and YYDKDF (reference sequence). The CDR3 nucleotides are TGTGCCACCAGCACCAGCGGGGAACAAGAGACCCAGTACTTC. This codes for CATSTSGEQETQYF.